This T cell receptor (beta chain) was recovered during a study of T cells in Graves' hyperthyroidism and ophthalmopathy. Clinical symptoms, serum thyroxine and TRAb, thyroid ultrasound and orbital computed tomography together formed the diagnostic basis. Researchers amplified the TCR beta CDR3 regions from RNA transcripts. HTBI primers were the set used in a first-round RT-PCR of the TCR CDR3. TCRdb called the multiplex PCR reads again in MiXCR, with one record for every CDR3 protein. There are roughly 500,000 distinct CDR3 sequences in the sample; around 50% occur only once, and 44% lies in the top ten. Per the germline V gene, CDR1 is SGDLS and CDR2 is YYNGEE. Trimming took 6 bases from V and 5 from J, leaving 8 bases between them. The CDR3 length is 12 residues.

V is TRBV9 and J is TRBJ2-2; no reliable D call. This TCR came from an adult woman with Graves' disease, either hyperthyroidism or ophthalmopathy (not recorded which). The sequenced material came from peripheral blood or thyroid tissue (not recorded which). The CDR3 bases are TGTGCCAGCACCCTCCGAACCGGGGAGCTGTTTTTT. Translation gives CASTLRTGELFF.